A selection of T cell receptor beta chains follows, all from one sample in a study of identical twins. TCRdb itself ran the 5' RACE reads through MiXCR, one entry per CDR3 protein. The data show 300,000 to 400,000 distinct CDR3 sequences, with more than 9% seen just once and 7.2% held by the top ten. These data were also reused for a study on yellow fever vaccine responses in identical twins.

The sequenced material came from CD8+ T cells sorted from blood. The origin of the receptors is a woman between 18 and 29 years old in good health. The CDR3 runs from the conserved cysteine through the conserved F or W. The D gene is left open where the match is weak. Size is omitted from some rows. Given values are once, few, many or a class for expanded clones.

j_call clone_size d_call v_call cdr3_aa cdr3_nt
TRBJ1-3 many . TRBV3-1 CASSQDMTIYGNTIYF TGTGCCAGCAGCCAAGATATGACAATATATGGAAACACCATATATTTT
TRBJ1-6 . . TRBV20-1 CSARDRESAPLHF TGCAGTGCTAGAGATAGGGAATCAGCACCCCTCCACTTT
TRBJ2-7 . TRBD1 TRBV12-3/TRBV12-4 CASSLGGQGTYF TGTGCCAGCAGTTTAGGGGGACAGGGAACGTACTTC
TRBJ2-7 few . TRBV6-1 CASSDNSHYEQYF TGTGCCAGCAGTGACAACAGCCACTACGAGCAGTACTTC
TRBJ2-3 few . TRBV9 CASSPHGGGTDTQYF TGTGCCAGCAGCCCCCACGGAGGCGGCACAGATACGCAGTATTTT
TRBJ2-1 . . TRBV6-8 CSSRSYRSPASYNEQFF TGTTCCAGCAGATCTTACCGGAGCCCGGCCTCCTACAATGAGCAGTTCTTC
TRBJ2-1 few . TRBV4-2 CASSGRGLQREKGYNEQFF TGTGCCAGCAGCGGACGGGGGTTGCAGCGCGAGAAGGGCTACAATGAGCAGTTCTTC
TRBJ2-1 few . TRBV19 CASSTPRQKYNEQFF TGTGCCAGTAGTACACCGAGACAGAAATACAATGAGCAGTTCTTC
TRBJ2-3 few . TRBV9 CASSVGQKITDTQYF TGTGCCAGCAGCGTCGGACAGAAGATCACAGATACGCAGTATTTT
TRBJ1-4 few . TRBV2 CAASRGAERVEKLFF TGTGCCGCTAGTCGGGGGGCAGAGCGAGTGGAAAAACTGTTTTTT
TRBJ2-1 few TRBD1 TRBV12-3/TRBV12-4 CASTSFKGANEQFF TGTGCCAGCACCTCCTTTAAGGGGGCCAATGAGCAGTTCTTC
TRBJ2-7 many . TRBV13 CASSLDSTYEQYF TGTGCCAGCAGTCTCGACTCTACCTACGAGCAGTACTTC
TRBJ2-1 few TRBD2 TRBV4-2 CASSPLPGLGLDEQFF TGTGCCAGCAGCCCGCTGCCGGGACTAGGTTTGGATGAGCAGTTCTTC
TRBJ2-7 . TRBD2 TRBV7-8 CASSLGSGGHNYEQYF TGTGCCAGCAGCTTAGGTAGCGGGGGCCACAACTACGAGCAGTACTTC
TRBJ2-7 few . TRBV27 CASSPSSYFEQYF TGTGCCAGCAGTCCCTCCAGTTATTTCGAGCAGTACTTC
TRBJ2-2 few TRBD2 TRBV24-1 CATSDGKRGVTGELFF TGTGCCACCAGTGATGGAAAGCGGGGGGTCACCGGGGAGCTGTTTTTT
TRBJ2-1 once . TRBV5-3 CARSLLAISYNEQFF TGTGCCAGAAGCTTGCTGGCAATTTCCTACAATGAGCAGTTCTTC
TRBJ2-5 . TRBD2 TRBV9 CASSVSGFSTGGTKETQYF TGTGCCAGCAGCGTAAGCGGTTTTTCGACGGGAGGGACCAAAGAGACCCAGTACTTC
TRBJ2-2 . TRBD1 TRBV20-1 CSARDPGQGDTGELFF TGCAGTGCTAGAGATCCCGGACAGGGCGACACCGGGGAGCTGTTTTTT
TRBJ2-5 few TRBD2 TRBV2 CASRGTSGRETQYF TGTGCCAGCAGAGGGACTAGCGGGAGGGAGACCCAGTACTTC
TRBJ1-3 many . TRBV5-5 CASSLGIVTASSGNTIYF TGTGCCAGCAGCTTGGGAATCGTCACGGCTTCCTCTGGAAACACCATATATTTT
TRBJ2-7 few TRBD1 TRBV15 CATAGDRAYEQYF TGTGCCACCGCCGGGGACAGAGCCTACGAGCAGTACTTC
TRBJ2-1 . . TRBV7-9 CASSAPGSNNEQFF TGTGCCAGCAGTGCACCGGGGTCCAACAATGAGCAGTTCTTC
TRBJ2-2 many TRBD2 TRBV5-1 CASSLELAKVAGELFF TGCGCCAGCAGCTTGGAACTAGCGAAGGTAGCCGGGGAGCTGTTTTTT
TRBJ2-6 . . TRBV3-1 CASSQDEHSGANVLTF TGTGCCAGCAGCCAAGATGAGCACTCTGGGGCCAACGTCCTGACTTTC
TRBJ2-7 few . TRBV9 CASSVGEGPSYEQYF TGTGCCAGCAGCGTAGGCGAGGGCCCCTCCTACGAGCAGTACTTC
TRBJ1-4 few . TRBV18 CASSPQGTNEKLFF TGTGCCAGCTCACCACAGGGGACTAATGAAAAACTGTTTTTT
TRBJ2-5 . . TRBV15 CATSRGGEETQYF TGTGCCACCAGCAGAGGGGGCGAGGAGACCCAGTACTTC
TRBJ2-1 few . TRBV2 CASRGRGLYNEQFF TGTGCCAGCAGGGGCCGGGGCTTGTACAATGAGCAGTTCTTC
TRBJ2-2 few TRBD2 TRBV6-1 CASRLAAAGVRTGELFF TGTGCCAGCAGACTGGCGGCGGCGGGAGTTCGGACCGGGGAGCTGTTTTTT
TRBJ2-2 few TRBD1 TRBV15 CATSRDVGDRSGELFF TGTGCCACCAGCAGAGATGTAGGGGACAGAAGCGGGGAGCTGTTTTTT
TRBJ2-7 few . TRBV7-7 CASSSSAGTGEQYF TGTGCCAGCAGCTCCAGCGCTGGGACTGGCGAGCAGTACTTC
TRBJ2-2 . . TRBV20-1 CSARVAFLTGGPRAGELFF TGCAGTGCTAGAGTGGCGTTTTTGACGGGGGGCCCCAGGGCCGGGGAGCTGTTTTTT
TRBJ2-1 . TRBD2 TRBV9 CASSDHQGLAGNEQFF TGTGCCAGCAGCGACCACCAGGGACTAGCGGGGAATGAGCAGTTCTTC
TRBJ2-7 few . TRBV6-2/TRBV6-3 CASRWGSYEQYF TGTGCCAGCAGATGGGGGTCTTACGAGCAGTACTTC
TRBJ2-1 few . TRBV29-1 CSAGRERNEQFF TGCAGCGCCGGACGGGAGCGAAATGAGCAGTTCTTC
TRBJ1-6 . . TRBV5-4 CASSLSGPLHF TGTGCCAGCAGCTTGTCCGGACCCCTCCACTTT
TRBJ2-1 . TRBD2 TRBV4-1 CASSQDWPGGAGNEQFF TGCGCCAGCAGCCAAGATTGGCCCGGGGGGGCCGGAAATGAGCAGTTCTTC
TRBJ2-1 . . TRBV7-9 CASSPVAPYNEQFF TGTGCCAGCAGCCCAGTCGCCCCATACAATGAGCAGTTCTTC
TRBJ2-1 few TRBD2 TRBV12-3/TRBV12-4 CASSASGLAGAKSSYNEQFF TGTGCCAGCAGTGCATCGGGACTAGCGGGAGCAAAGAGCTCCTACAATGAGCAGTTCTTC
TRBJ2-1 . . TRBV9 CASSVSAPHEQFF TGTGCCAGCAGCGTTAGTGCACCCCATGAGCAGTTCTTC
TRBJ2-1 few . TRBV28 CASSLNSVGDNEQFF TGTGCCAGCAGTTTAAATTCAGTCGGAGACAATGAGCAGTTCTTC